This entry lists 23 T cell receptor beta chains sequenced from one sample in a study of T cell responses to AZD1222 COVID-19 vaccine. TCRdb's table, derived via immunoSEQ multiplex PCR, lists solely in-frame clones and lacks some. The data contain some 120,000 clones, approximately 87% of them seen just once; the ten biggest clones take up 9% to 15%. The material sequenced was peripheral blood, taken on day 0 of AZD1222 vaccination. The receptor set was obtained from an adult in good health.

The chain uses TRBV7-2 and TRBJ1-2; TRBD1 is a possible D gene (5 bases). V was trimmed by 3 bases and J by 2 bases, leaving 7 bases between them. Germline CDR1 reads SGHTA; CDR2 reads FQGNSA. This CDR3 comprises 13 residues. The chain's CDR3 is CASSFDSNYGYTF. CDR3 in DNA: TGTGCCAGCAGCTTTGACAGCAACTATGGCTACACCTTC.

The chain couples TRBV28 to TRBJ1-4; D is unresolved. This CDR3 is built from 12 residues. Germline CDR1 reads MDHEN; CDR2 reads SYDVKM. Trimming removed 5 bases from V and 7 bases from J, with 8 bases in between. The CDR3 coding sequence is TGTGCCAGCAGTCCCTTGGGTGAAAAACTGTTTTTT. Translated, it gives CASSPLGEKLFF.

V gene TRBV6-5 combines with J gene TRBJ1-4, with D possibly matching TRBD1 (5 bases). The CDR3 spans 13 residues. Germline V gene lookup returns CDR1 MNHEY and CDR2 SVGAGI. Deletions cut 7 bases from V and 5 bases from J, with 11 bases between. CDR3 bases: TGTGCCAGCAACCCCCGACAGAATGAAAAACTGTTTTTT. It codes for CASNPRQNEKLFF.

This rearrangement joins TRBV25-1 to TRBJ2-5; 7 bases line up with TRBD1. The length of the CDR3 is 14 residues. Losses at the gene ends were 6 bases for V and 4 bases for J; bases not matched to a gene: 8. CDR1 is MGHDK and CDR2 is SYGVNS in the germline V gene. Here the CDR3 reads CASSAAQGRETQYF. CDR3 sequence (DNA): TGTGCCAGCAGCGCGGCACAGGGGCGAGAGACCCAGTACTTC.

This chain links TRBV6-6 with TRBJ2-3; perhaps TRBD2 as D (6 bases). Germline CDR1 MNHNY, CDR2 SVGAGI (reference sequence). The germline V and J ends were trimmed by 6 bases and 5 bases, with 15 bases remaining between them. CDR3 length equals 14 residues. This CDR3 reads CASREPGLIDTQYF. CDR3 in DNA: TGTGCCAGCAGAGAACCGGGACTTATAGATACGCAGTATTTT.

J is TRBJ2-3 and V is TRBV5-8, with a tentative D call TRBD1 (6 bases). Germline lookup yields CDR1 SGHTS and CDR2 YDEGEE. The CDR3 is 14 residues long. V lost 0 bases, J lost 4 bases, and 9 bases lay in between. Written as DNA, the CDR3 is TGTGCCAGCAGCTTGGTTGGGGGCCCAGATACGCAGTATTTT. This gives the protein CASSLVGGPDTQYF.

The chain has TRBV4-2 and TRBJ2-3; TRBD2 aligns across 12 bases. V gave up 0 bases and J gave up 3 bases; unmatched junction bases: 10. Germline-derived CDR1 and CDR2 are LGHNA and YNFKEQ. The CDR3 has 19 amino acids. CDR3 residues: CASSQDMTSGGGGTDTQYF. The CDR3 region has the DNA TGTGCCAGCAGCCAAGATATGACTAGCGGGGGAGGAGGGACAGATACGCAGTATTTT.

The chain combines TRBV27 with TRBJ1-2, with a possible D match to TRBD1 (6 bases). This CDR3 contains 14 residues. CDR1 MNHEY and CDR2 SMNVEV come from the germline V gene (reference sequence). V was pared by 6 bases and J by 7 bases, with 18 bases between. The CDR3 nucleotides read TGTGCCAGCAGCCTAAAAGTTACAGGGTTTGGCTACACCTTC. This translates into CASSLKVTGFGYTF.

The chain links TRBV3-1 (or the pseudogene TRBV3-2) to TRBJ2-1; 13 nucleotides match TRBD2. V lost 3 bases and J lost 8; bases outside the gene matches: 7. The germline V gene encodes CDR1 LGHDT and CDR2 YNNKEL (reference sequence). The CDR3 is 16 residues long. This CDR3 is CASSHGGLAGLYEQFF. CDR3 in DNA: TGTGCCAGCAGCCATGGGGGACTAGCGGGACTCTATGAGCAGTTCTTC.

The chain is built from TRBV11-2 and TRBJ1-5, with D possibly TRBD1 on 6 matching bases. Trimming took 0 bases from V and 5 from J, leaving 8 bases between them. There are 14 residues in the CDR3. Looked up from germline, CDR1 is SGHAT and CDR2 is FQNNGV. The CDR3 bases are TGTGCCAGCAGCTTAGACGGGGGGCATCAGCCCCAGCATTTT. It codes for CASSLDGGHQPQHF.

This rearrangement joins TRBV7-2 to TRBJ2-3; D is perhaps TRBD2 (7 bases). Trimming cost V 0 bases and J 4 bases, with 17 bases left between them. The V gene's germline CDR1 is SGHTA and CDR2 FQGNSA. The CDR3 contains 17 residues. The CDR3, as DNA: TGTGCCAGCAGCTTAGCTTCTAGCGGAGGGGGAGCAGATACGCAGTATTTT. This translates into CASSLASSGGGADTQYF.

This chain joins TRBV9 and TRBJ1-6; D is unresolved. The length of the CDR3 is 15 residues. Between the trimmed V and J ends, which lost 2 bases and 10 bases, there was a span of 16 bases. Germline V gene data show CDR1 as SGDLS and CDR2 as YYNGEE. CDR3 coding DNA: TGTGCCAGCAGCGTCTCAGAGTCGTCAATCTCACCCCTCCACTTT. The encoded protein is CASSVSESSISPLHF.

This chain joins TRBV6-1 and TRBJ2-7, with D maybe TRBD2 (6 bases). Germline assignment: CDR1 MNHNS and CDR2 SASEGT. Trimming removed 2 bases from V and 2 bases from J, with 13 bases in between. The CDR3 sequence is 15 residues long. The CDR3 DNA reads TGTGCCAGCAGTGAACAGACTAGTTGGCCCTACGAGCAGTACTTC. Residues: CASSEQTSWPYEQYF.

The chain joins TRBV6-6 to TRBJ1-1; D is possibly TRBD1 (6 bases). CDR3 length equals 16 residues. CDR1 is MNHNY, CDR2 SVGAGI, per germline (reference sequence). Between the trimmed V and J ends, which lost 5 bases and 1 base, there was a span of 17 bases. CDR3 residues: CASSQIPTGPNTEAFF. The CDR3 DNA sequence: TGTGCCAGCAGTCAAATACCCACAGGGCCGAACACTGAAGCTTTCTTT.

The V and J genes are TRBV15 and TRBJ2-3; tentative D call: TRBD2 (6 bases). The CDR3 spans 16 residues. Deletions cut 0 bases from V and 0 bases from J, with 10 bases between. The V gene's germline CDR1 is LNHNV and CDR2 YYDKDF (reference sequence). The CDR3 here is CATSRDGRGSTDTQYF. CDR3 DNA sequence: TGTGCCACCAGCAGAGATGGCCGGGGGAGCACAGATACGCAGTATTTT. Looking up the rest from reference TRBV15 and TRBJ2-3 gives the full variable domain: DAMVIQNPRYQVTQFGKPVTLSCSQTLNHNVMYWYQQKSSQAPKLLFHYYDKDFNNEADTPDNFQSRRPNTSFCFLDIRSPGLGDTAMYLCATSRDGRGSTDTQYFGPGTRLTVL.

This chain joins TRBV18 and TRBJ2-5; D assignment may be TRBD1 or TRBD2 (5 bases each). CDR3 length: 15 amino acids. V was pared by 4 bases and J by 3 bases, with 15 bases between. The germline CDR1 and CDR2 sequences are KGHSH and LQKENI. In DNA, the CDR3 is TGTGCCAGCTCACTAGCCGCCGGGACGGAAGAGACCCAGTACTTC. Translation gives CASSLAAGTEETQYF.

The V gene is TRBV19, the J gene TRBJ2-5; 13 nucleotides agree with TRBD2. The CDR3 has 15 residues. The V and J ends lost 6 bases and 5 bases, in that order; junction bases with no gene match: 6. Germline V gene lookup returns CDR1 LNHDA and CDR2 SQIVND (reference sequence). The CDR3 region has the DNA TGTGCCAGTAGCCCCGGGACTAGCGGGATTGAGACCCAGTACTTC. Translation gives CASSPGTSGIETQYF.

This chain joins TRBV11-2 and TRBJ2-1; no clear D. This CDR3 has 13 amino acids. The germline gives CDR1 SGHAT, CDR2 FQNNGV. The V end was cut by 5 bases, the J end by 9 bases, with 14 bases between. CDR3 nucleotides: TGTGCCAGCAGCCGCAATACGGGCGGTGAGCAGTTCTTC. This sequence encodes CASSRNTGGEQFF. The full variable domain, with the rest looked up from reference TRBV11-2 and TRBJ2-1, is EAGVAQSPRYKIIEKRQSVAFWCNPISGHATLYWYQQILGQGPKLLIQFQNNGVVDDSQLPKDRFSAERLKGVDSTLKIQPAKLEDSAVYLCASSRNTGGEQFFGPGTRLTVL.

This clone was counted once. This chain connects TRBV12-3 or TRBV12-4 to TRBJ2-1, with D maybe TRBD2 (5 bases). The CDR3 is 13 amino acids. Trimming removed 8 bases at V and 11 bases at J, with 19 bases between. The CDR3 sequence: CASGWDGEQKQFF. The CDR3, as DNA: TGTGCCAGCGGTTGGGATGGGGAGCAAAAGCAGTTCTTC.

The chain joins TRBV5-4 to TRBJ1-2, with a weak D call TRBD1 (5 bases). The germline V gene has CDR1 SGHNT and CDR2 YYREEE (reference sequence). V lost 1 base, J lost 4 bases, and 17 bases lay in between. The CDR3 spans 16 residues. The CDR3 sequence is CASSLSTRGGGYGYTF. In DNA, the CDR3 is TGTGCCAGCAGCTTGAGCACTAGGGGAGGTGGCTATGGCTACACCTTC.

V gene TRBV28 combines with J gene TRBJ1-2; D not certain. This CDR3 has 16 residues. Germline loops: CDR1 MDHEN, CDR2 SYDVKM. With 2 bases removed from V and 1 base from J, the gap between germline ends came to 14 bases. For the CDR3, the DNA is TGTGCCAGCAGTTTAACACAGCCACAAGTTAACTATGGCTACACCTTC. Amino acid sequence: CASSLTQPQVNYGYTF.

The chain links TRBV18 to TRBJ1-4; D is possibly TRBD1 (5 bases). Germline V gene sequence: CDR1 KGHSH, CDR2 LQKENI. Between the trimmed V and J ends, which lost 0 bases and 7 bases, there was a span of 12 bases. There are 15 residues in the CDR3. The chain's CDR3 is CASSPPGTLGEKLFF. For the CDR3, the DNA is TGTGCCAGCTCACCACCTGGGACTCTGGGTGAAAAACTGTTTTTT.

This rearrangement joins TRBV24-1 to TRBJ1-5; D remains ambiguous. Germline V CDR1 and CDR2: KGHDR, SFDVKD. CDR3 length: 14 residues. V lost 5 bases and J 2 bases, leaving 9 bases between the germline ends. The CDR3 protein is CATSARGGNQPQHF. In nucleotides, the CDR3 is TGTGCCACCAGTGCCCGGGGAGGCAATCAGCCCCAGCATTTT.